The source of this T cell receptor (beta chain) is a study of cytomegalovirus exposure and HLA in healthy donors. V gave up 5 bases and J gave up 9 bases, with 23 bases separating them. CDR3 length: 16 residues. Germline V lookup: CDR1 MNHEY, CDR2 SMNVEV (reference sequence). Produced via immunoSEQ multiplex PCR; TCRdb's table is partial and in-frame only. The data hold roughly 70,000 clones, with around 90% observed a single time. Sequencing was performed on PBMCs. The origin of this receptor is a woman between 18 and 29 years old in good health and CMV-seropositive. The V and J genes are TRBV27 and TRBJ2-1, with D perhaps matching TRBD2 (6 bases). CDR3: CASSLGVLAGKGEQFF. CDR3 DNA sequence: TGTGCCAGCAGTCTAGGCGTGCTGGCGGGGAAAGGTGAGCAGTTCTTC.